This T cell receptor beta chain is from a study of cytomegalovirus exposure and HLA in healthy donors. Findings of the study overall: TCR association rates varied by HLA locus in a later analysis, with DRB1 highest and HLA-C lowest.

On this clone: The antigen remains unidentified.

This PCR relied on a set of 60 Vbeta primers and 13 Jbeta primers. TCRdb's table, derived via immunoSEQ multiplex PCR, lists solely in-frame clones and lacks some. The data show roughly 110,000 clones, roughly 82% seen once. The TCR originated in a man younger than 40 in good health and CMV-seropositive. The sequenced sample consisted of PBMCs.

CDR3 DNA: TGTGCCAGCAGTACATGGACAGGCCGGGATGGCTACACCTTC. It codes for CASSTWTGRDGYTF. V and J are TRBV2 and TRBJ1-2, with TRBD1 identical over 7 bases. CDR1 and CDR2 from the germline V gene are SNHLY and FYNNEI. V lost 5 bases and J lost 6; bases outside the gene matches: 9. The CDR3 runs 14 residues.